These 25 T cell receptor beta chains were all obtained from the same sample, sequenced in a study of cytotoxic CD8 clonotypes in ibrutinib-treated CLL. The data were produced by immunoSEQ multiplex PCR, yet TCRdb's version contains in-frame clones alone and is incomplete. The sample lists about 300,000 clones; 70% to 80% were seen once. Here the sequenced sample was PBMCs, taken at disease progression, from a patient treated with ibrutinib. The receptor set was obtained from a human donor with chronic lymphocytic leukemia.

The CDR3 region is CASSWTGAPRKAFF. The CDR3 DNA reads as TGTGCCAGCAGCTGGACAGGGGCGCCGAGGAAAGCTTTCTTT. This chain uses TRBV7-2 with TRBJ1-1, with 9 bases lining up with TRBD1. From germline, CDR1 is SGHTA and CDR2 FQGNSA. V dropped 4 bases and J dropped 9; count of bases not matched to a gene: 9. The CDR3 has 14 residues.

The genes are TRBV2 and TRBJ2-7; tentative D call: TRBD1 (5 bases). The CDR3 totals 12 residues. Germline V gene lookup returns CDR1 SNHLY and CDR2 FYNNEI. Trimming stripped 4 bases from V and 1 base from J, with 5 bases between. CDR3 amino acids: CASSGQSYEQYF. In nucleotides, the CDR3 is TGTGCCAGCAGTGGACAGTCCTACGAGCAGTACTTC.

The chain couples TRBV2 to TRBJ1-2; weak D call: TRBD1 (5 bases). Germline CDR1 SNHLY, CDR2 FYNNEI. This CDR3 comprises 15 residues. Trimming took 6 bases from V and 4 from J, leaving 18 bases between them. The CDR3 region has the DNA TGTGCCAGCAGGGAAACAGGTTCTAGAGGCTATGGCTACACCTTC. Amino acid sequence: CASRETGSRGYGYTF. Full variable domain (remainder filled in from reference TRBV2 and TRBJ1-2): EPEVTQTPSHQVTQMGQEVILRCVPISNHLYFYWYRQILGQKVEFLVSFYNNEISEKSEIFDDQFSVERPDGSNFTLKIRSTKLEDSAMYFCASRETGSRGYGYTFGSGTRLTVV.

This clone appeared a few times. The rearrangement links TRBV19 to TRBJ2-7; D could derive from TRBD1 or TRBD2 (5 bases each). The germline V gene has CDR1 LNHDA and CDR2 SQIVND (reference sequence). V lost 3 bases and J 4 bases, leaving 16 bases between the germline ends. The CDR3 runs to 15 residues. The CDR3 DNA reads TGTGCCAGTAGTATTTACCGGGGCCACATGTACGAGCAGTACTTC. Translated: CASSIYRGHMYEQYF.

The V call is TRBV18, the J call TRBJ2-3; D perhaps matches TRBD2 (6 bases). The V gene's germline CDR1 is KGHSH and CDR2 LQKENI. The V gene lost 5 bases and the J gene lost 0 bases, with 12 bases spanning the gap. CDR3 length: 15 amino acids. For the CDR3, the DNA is TGTGCCAGCTCAGCCCGGGACTTTAGCACAGATACGCAGTATTTT. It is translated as CASSARDFSTDTQYF.

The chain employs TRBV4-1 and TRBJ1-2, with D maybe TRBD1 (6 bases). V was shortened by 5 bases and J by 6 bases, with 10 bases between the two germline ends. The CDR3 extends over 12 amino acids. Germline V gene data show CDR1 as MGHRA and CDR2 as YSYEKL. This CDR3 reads CASSNYRDGYTF. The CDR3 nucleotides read TGCGCCAGCAGCAATTACAGGGATGGCTACACCTTC.

CDR3 nucleotides: TGTGCCAGCAGATCGGAGGTGGCAGAGAATCAAGAGACCCAGTACTTC. Encoded protein: CASRSEVAENQETQYF. The chain joins TRBV5-4 to TRBJ2-5, with D maybe TRBD2 (5 bases). Trimming stripped 5 bases from V and 2 bases from J, with 19 bases between. Germline CDR1 SGHNT, CDR2 YYREEE (reference sequence). The CDR3 runs to 16 residues.

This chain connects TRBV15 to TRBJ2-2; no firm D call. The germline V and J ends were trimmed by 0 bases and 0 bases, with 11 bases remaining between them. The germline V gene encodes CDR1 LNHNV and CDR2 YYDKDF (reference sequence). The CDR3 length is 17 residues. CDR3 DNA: TGTGCCACCAGCAGAGATCTCCCAGATACGAACACCGGGGAGCTGTTTTTT. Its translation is CATSRDLPDTNTGELFF.

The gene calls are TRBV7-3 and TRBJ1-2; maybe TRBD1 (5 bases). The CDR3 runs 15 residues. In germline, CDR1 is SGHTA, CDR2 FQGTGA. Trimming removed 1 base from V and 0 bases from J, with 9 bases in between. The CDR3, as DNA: TGTGCCAGCAGCTTAATGCCGGGACCTAACTATGGCTACACCTTC. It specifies CASSLMPGPNYGYTF.

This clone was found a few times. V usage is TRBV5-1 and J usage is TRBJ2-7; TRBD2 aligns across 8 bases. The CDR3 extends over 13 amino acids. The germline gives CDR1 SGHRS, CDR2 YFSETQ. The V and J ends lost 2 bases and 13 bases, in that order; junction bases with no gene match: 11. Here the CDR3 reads CASSLQAGERGYF. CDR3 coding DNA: TGCGCCAGCAGCTTACAAGCGGGAGAGCGAGGTTACTTC.

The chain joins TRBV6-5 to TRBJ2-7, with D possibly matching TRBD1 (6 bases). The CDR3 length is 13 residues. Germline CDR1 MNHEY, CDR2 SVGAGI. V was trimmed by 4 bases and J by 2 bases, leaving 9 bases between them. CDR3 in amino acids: CASSWGPTYEQYF. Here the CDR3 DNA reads TGTGCCAGCAGTTGGGGGCCGACCTACGAGCAGTACTTC.

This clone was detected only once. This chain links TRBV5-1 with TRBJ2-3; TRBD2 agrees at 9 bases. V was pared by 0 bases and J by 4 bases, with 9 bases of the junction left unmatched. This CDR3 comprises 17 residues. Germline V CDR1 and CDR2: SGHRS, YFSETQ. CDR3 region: CASSLAWGTSRPDTQYF. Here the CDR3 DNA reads TGCGCCAGCAGCTTGGCGTGGGGGACTAGCAGGCCAGATACGCAGTATTTT.

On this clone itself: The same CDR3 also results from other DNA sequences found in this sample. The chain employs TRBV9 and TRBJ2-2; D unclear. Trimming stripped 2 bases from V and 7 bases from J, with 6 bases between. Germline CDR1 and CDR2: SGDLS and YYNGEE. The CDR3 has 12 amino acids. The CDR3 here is CASSVRSGELFF. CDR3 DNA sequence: TGTGCCAGCAGCGTGAGGAGCGGGGAGCTGTTTTTT.

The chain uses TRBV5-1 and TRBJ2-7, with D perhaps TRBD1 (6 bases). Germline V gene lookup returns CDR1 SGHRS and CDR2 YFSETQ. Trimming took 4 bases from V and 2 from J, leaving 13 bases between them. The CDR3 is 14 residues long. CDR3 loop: CASSKDSVPYEQYF. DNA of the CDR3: TGCGCCAGCAGCAAGGACAGTGTCCCCTACGAGCAGTACTTC. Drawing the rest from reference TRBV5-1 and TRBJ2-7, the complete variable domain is KAGVTQTPRYLIKTRGQQVTLSCSPISGHRSVSWYQQTPGQGLQFLFEYFSETQRNKGNFPGRFSGRQFSNSRSEMNVSTLELGDSALYLCASSKDSVPYEQYFGPGTRLTVT.

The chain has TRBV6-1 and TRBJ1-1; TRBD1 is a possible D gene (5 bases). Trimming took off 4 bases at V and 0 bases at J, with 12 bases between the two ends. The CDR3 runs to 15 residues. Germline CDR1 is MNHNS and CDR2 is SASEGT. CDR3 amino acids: CASSVQGSLNTEAFF. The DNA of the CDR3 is TGTGCCAGCAGTGTGCAGGGTTCGTTGAACACTGAAGCTTTCTTT.

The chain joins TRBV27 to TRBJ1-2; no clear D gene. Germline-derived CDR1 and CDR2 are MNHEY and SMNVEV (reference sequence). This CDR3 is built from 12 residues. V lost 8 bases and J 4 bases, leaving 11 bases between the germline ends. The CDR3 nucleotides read TGTGCCAGCTTCGATTTGGTCTATGGCTACACCTTC. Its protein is CASFDLVYGYTF.

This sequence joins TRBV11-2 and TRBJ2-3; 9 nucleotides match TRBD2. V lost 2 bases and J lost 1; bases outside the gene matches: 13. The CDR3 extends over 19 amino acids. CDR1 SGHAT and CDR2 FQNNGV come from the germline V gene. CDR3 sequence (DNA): TGTGCCAGCAGCTTATTAAGTGTTAGCGGGGGATGGGGCACAGATACGCAGTATTTT. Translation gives CASSLLSVSGGWGTDTQYF.

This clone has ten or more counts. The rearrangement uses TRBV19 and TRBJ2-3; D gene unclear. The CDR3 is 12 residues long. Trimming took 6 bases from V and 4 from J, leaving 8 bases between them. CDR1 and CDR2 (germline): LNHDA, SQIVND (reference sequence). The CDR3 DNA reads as TGTGCCAGTAGCGGGTGGGCAGATACGCAGTATTTT. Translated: CASSGWADTQYF.

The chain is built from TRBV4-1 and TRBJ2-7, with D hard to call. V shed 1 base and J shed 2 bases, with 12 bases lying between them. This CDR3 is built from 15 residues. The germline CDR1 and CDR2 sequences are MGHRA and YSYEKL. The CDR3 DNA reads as TGCGCCAGCAGCCAAGTTAGGATAGGTACCTACGAGCAGTACTTC. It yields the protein CASSQVRIGTYEQYF.

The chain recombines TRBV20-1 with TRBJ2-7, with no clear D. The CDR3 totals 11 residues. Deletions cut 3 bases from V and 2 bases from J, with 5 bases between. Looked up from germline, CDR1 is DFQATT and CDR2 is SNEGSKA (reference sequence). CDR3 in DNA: TGCAGTGCTAGCGATCCCTACGAGCAGTACTTC. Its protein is CSASDPYEQYF.

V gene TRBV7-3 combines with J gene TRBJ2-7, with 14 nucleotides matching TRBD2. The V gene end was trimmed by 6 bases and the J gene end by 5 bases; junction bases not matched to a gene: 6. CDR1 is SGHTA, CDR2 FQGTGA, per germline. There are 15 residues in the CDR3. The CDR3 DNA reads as TGTGCCAGCAGTCCGGGGACTAGCGGGAGTCACGAGCAGTACTTC. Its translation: CASSPGTSGSHEQYF.

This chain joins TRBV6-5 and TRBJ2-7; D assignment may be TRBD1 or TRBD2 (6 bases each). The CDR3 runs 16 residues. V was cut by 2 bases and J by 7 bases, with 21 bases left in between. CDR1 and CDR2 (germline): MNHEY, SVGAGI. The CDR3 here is CASSYVNSGGLSEQYF. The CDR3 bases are TGTGCCAGCAGTTACGTAAACTCCGGGGGCTTGAGTGAGCAGTACTTC.

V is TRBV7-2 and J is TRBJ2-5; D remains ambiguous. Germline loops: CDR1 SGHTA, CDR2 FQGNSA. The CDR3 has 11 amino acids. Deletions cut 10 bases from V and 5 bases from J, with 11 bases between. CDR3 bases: TGTGCCACCACCCCCATGGAGACCCAGTACTTC. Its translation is CATTPMETQYF.

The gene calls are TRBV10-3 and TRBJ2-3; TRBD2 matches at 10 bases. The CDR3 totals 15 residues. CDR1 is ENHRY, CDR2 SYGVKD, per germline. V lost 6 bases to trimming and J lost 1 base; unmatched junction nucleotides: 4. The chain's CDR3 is CAIRRTSGGTDTQYF. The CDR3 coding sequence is TGTGCCATCAGGCGGACTAGCGGTGGCACAGATACGCAGTATTTT.

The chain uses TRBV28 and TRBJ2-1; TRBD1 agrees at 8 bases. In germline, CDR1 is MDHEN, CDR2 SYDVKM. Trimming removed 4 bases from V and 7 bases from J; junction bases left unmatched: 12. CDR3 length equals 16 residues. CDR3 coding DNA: TGTGCCAGCAGTTCATCACCCGGGACAGGCCCGAATGAGCAGTTCTTC. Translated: CASSSSPGTGPNEQFF.